The 6 T cell receptor beta chains listed next were all sequenced from one sample in a study of blood T cell repertoires in COVID-19. Measured with immunoSEQ multiplex PCR; TCRdb has only the in-frame clones, and not every one. The data contain around 150,000 clones, around 82% of them singletons. The specimen sequenced was peripheral blood. The receptors originated from a man in his 60s with acute or convalescent COVID-19.

The chain is built from TRBV28 and TRBJ1-2; 8 bases line up with TRBD1. The germline V gene has CDR1 MDHEN and CDR2 SYDVKM. This CDR3 has 13 amino acids. The V gene end was trimmed by 6 bases and the J gene end by 6 bases; junction bases not matched to a gene: 6. For the CDR3, the DNA is TGTGCCAGCAGGCCGGGACAGGAGAATGGCTACACCTTC. Translating gives CASRPGQENGYTF.

Remarks on this clone: The sample holds other DNA sequences that translate to the same CDR3. The V and J genes are TRBV6-4 and TRBJ2-3; tentative D call: TRBD2 (6 bases). The CDR3 has 15 residues. Germline lookup yields CDR1 MRHNA and CDR2 SNTAGT. Trimming cost V 3 bases and J 1 base, with 11 bases left between them. CDR3 sequence: CASSDPGLGTDTQYF. For the CDR3, the DNA is TGTGCCAGCAGTGATCCGGGACTTGGCACAGATACGCAGTATTTT.

This chain links TRBV6-1 with TRBJ1-6; D possibly corresponds to TRBD1 (6 bases). CDR3 size: 16 residues. Germline V lookup: CDR1 MNHNS, CDR2 SASEGT. V was pared by 2 bases and J by 10 bases, with 18 bases between. This CDR3 is CASSESGGGGPSPLHF. The CDR3 DNA is TGTGCCAGCAGTGAATCGGGGGGGGGCGGCCCCTCACCCCTCCACTTT.

The chain carries TRBV6-5 and TRBJ1-4; 8 bases agree with TRBD1. Trimming at V came to 8 bases and at J to 3 bases, leaving 2 bases not matched to a gene. The V gene's germline CDR1 is MNHEY and CDR2 SVGAGI. This CDR3 region has 13 residues. Here the CDR3 reads CASADRANEKLFF. CDR3 DNA sequence: TGTGCCAGCGCGGACAGGGCTAATGAAAAACTGTTTTTT.

This clone has only a few counts. The chain is built from TRBV27 and TRBJ1-4; TRBD1 might be the D (5 bases). Between the trimmed V and J ends, which lost 0 bases and 8 bases, there was a span of 10 bases. The CDR3 consists of 14 residues. CDR1 is MNHEY and CDR2 is SMNVEV in the germline V gene (reference sequence). DNA of the CDR3: TGTGCCAGCAGTTTATCAGGGGTTGAAGAAAAACTGTTTTTT. This encodes CASSLSGVEEKLFF.

This clone turned up a few times. The chain has TRBV28 and TRBJ1-2, with 7 bases identical to TRBD1. The V and J ends lost 3 bases and 8 bases, in that order; junction bases with no gene match: 6. The length of the CDR3 is 13 residues. Germline loops: CDR1 MDHEN, CDR2 SYDVKM. The CDR3, as DNA: TGTGCCAGCAGTTTTGAGGGGGCGCGAGGCTACACCTTC. Its protein product is CASSFEGARGYTF.